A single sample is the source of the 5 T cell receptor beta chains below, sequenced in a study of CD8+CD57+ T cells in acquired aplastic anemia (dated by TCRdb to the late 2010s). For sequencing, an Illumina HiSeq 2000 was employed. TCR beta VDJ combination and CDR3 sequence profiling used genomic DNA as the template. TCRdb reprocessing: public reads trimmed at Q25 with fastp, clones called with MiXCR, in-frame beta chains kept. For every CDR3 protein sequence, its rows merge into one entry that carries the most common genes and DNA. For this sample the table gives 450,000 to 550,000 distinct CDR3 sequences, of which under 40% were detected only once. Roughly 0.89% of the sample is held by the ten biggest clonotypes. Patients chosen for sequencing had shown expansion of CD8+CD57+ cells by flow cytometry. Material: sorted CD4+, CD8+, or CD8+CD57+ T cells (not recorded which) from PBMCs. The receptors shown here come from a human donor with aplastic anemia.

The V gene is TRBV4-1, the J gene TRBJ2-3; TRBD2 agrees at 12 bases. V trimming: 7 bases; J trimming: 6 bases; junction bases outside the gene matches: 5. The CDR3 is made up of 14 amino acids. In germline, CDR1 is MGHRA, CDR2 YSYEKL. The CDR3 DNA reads TGCGCCAGCACAAGACTAGCGGGAGTTGATACGCAGTATTTT. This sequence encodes CASTRLAGVDTQYF.

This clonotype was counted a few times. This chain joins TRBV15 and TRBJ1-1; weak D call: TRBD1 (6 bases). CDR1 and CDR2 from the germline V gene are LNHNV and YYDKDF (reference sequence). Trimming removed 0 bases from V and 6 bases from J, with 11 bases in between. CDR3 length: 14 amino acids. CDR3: CATSREQGGAEAFF. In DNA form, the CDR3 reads TGTGCCACCAGCAGAGAACAGGGTGGGGCTGAAGCTTTCTTT.

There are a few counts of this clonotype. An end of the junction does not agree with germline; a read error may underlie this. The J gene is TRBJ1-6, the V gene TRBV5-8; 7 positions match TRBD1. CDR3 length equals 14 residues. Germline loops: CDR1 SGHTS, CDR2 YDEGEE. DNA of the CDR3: TGTGCCGGCAGCTTGACAGGGACTAATTCACCCCTCCACTTT. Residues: CAGSLTGTNSPLHF.

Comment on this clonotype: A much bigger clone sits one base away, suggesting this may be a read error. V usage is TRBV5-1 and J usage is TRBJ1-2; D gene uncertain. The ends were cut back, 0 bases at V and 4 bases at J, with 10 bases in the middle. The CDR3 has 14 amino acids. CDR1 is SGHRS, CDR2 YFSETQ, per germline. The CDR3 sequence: CASSLEADVYGYTF. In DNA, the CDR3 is TGCGCCAGCAGCTTGGAGGCAGACGTCTATGGCTACACCTTC.

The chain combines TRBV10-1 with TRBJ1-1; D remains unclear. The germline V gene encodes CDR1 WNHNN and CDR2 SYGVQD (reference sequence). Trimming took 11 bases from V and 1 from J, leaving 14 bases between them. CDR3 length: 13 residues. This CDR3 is CAGNPNWNTEAFF. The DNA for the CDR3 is TGCGCCGGCAATCCCAACTGGAACACTGAAGCTTTCTTT.